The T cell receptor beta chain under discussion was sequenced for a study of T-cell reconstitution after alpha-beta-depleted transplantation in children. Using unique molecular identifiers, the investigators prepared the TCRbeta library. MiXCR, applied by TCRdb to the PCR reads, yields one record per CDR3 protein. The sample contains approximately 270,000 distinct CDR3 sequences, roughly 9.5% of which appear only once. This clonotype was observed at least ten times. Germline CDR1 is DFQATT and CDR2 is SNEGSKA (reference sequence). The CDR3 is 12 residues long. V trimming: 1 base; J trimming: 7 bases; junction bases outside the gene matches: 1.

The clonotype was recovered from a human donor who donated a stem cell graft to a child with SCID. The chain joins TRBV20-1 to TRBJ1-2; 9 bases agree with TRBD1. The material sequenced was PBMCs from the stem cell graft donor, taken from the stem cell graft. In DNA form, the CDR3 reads TGCAGTGCTAGAGGACAGGGGGGTGGCTACACCTTC. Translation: CSARGQGGGYTF.